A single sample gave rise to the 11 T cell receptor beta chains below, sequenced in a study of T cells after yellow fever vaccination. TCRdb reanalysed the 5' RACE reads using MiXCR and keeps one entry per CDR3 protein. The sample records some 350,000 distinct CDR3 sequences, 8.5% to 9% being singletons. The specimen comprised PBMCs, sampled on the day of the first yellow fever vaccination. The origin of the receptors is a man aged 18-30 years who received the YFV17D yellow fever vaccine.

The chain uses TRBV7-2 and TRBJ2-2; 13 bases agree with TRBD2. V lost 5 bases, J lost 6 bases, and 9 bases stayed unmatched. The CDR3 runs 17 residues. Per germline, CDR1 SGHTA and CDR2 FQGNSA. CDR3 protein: CASSRGLAGAASGELFF. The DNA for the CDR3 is TGTGCCAGCAGCCGTGGACTAGCGGGGGCAGCATCCGGGGAGCTGTTTTTT.

For the CDR3, the DNA is TGCAGCGTTGGCCAGGACCCCCTGAGTACCAACACTGAAGCTTTCTTT. Protein product: CSVGQDPLSTNTEAFF. V gene TRBV29-1 combines with J gene TRBJ1-1; D not resolved. The CDR3 totals 16 residues. Trimming pared 4 bases from V and 2 bases from J, leaving 20 bases between. The germline CDR1 and CDR2 sequences are SQVTM and ANQGSEA. Full variable domain (rest looked up from reference TRBV29-1 and TRBJ1-1): SAVISQKPSRDICQRGTSLTIQCQVDSQVTMMFWYRQQPGQSLTLIATANQGSEATYESGFVIDKFPISRPNLTFSTLTVSNMSPEDSSIYLCSVGQDPLSTNTEAFFGQGTRLTVV.

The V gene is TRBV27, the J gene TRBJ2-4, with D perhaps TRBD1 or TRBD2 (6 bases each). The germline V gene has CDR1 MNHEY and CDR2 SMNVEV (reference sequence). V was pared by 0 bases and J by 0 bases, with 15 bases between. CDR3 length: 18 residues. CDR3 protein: CASSLSKGGDLAKNIQYF. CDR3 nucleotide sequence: TGTGCCAGCAGTTTATCAAAGGGGGGAGACTTAGCCAAAAACATTCAGTACTTC.

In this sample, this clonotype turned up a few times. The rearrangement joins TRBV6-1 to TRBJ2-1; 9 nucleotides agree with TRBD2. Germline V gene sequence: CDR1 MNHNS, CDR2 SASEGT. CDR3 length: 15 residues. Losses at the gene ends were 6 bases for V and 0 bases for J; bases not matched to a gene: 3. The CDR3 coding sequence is TGTGCCAGCAGGGAGCGGGAGGTCTCCTACAATGAGCAGTTCTTC. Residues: CASREREVSYNEQFF.

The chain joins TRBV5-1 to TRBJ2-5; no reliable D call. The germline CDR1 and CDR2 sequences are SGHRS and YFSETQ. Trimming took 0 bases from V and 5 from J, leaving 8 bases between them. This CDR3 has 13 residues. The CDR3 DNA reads TGCGCCAGCAGCTTGGGATCGGATGAGACCCAGTACTTC. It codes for CASSLGSDETQYF.

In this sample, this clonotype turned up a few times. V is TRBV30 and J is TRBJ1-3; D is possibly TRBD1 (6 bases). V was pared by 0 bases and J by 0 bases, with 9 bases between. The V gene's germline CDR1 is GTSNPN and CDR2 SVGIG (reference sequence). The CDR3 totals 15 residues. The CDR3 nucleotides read TGTGCCTGGAGTGTTGGACAGAGCTCTGGAAACACCATATATTTT. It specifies CAWSVGQSSGNTIYF. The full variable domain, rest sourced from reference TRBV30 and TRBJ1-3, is SQTIHQWPATLVQPVGSPLSLECTVEGTSNPNLYWYRQAAGRGLQLLFYSVGIGQISSEVPQNLSASRPQDRQFILSSKKLLLSDSGFYLCAWSVGQSSGNTIYFGEGSWLTVV.

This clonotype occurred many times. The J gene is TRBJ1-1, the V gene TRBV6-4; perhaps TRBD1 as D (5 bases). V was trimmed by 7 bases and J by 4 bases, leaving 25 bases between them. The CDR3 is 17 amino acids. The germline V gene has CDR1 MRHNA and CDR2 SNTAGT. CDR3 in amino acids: CASTPLGYRGGSTEAFF. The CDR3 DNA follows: TGTGCCAGCACCCCCCTAGGATATAGGGGAGGTAGCACTGAAGCTTTCTTT.

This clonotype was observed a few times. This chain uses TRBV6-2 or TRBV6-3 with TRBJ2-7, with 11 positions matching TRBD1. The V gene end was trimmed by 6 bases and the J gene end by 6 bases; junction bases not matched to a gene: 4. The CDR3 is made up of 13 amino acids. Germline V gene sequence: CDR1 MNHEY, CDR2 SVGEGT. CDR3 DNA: TGTGCCAGCAGCGGACAGGGGGCCGCCGAGCAGTACGTC. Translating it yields CASSGQGAAEQYV.

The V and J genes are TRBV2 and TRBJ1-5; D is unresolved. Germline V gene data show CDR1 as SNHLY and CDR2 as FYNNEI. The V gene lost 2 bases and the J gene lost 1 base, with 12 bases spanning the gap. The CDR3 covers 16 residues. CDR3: CASSESSGVSNQPQHF. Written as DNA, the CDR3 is TGTGCCAGCAGTGAAAGCTCCGGGGTGAGCAATCAGCCCCAGCATTTT.

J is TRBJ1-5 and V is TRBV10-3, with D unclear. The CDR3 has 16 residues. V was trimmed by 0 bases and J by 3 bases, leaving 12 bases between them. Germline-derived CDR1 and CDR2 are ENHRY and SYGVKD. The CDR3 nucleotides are TGTGCCATCAGTGAGTCTGCAGGTATCTACAATCAGCCCCAGCATTTT. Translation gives CAISESAGIYNQPQHF.

CDR3 nucleotide sequence: TGCGCCAGCAGCCAGGGGAAACAGGGGCCGCCAAAAAACATTCAGTACTTC. Its translation: CASSQGKQGPPKNIQYF. The chain couples TRBV4-1 to TRBJ2-4; 7 positions agree with TRBD1. This CDR3 comprises 17 residues. Germline V gives CDR1 MGHRA, CDR2 YSYEKL. With V trimmed by 3 bases and J by 4 bases, 12 bases remained unmatched.